This TCR beta chain was sequenced in a study of blood T cell repertoires in COVID-19. Study context: T cells, B-cell-depleted T cells, or PBMCs supplied cDNA or gDNA.

J lost 3 bases, V lost 4 bases, and 7 bases had no gene match. CDR1 MNHEY and CDR2 SVGAGI come from the germline V gene. This CDR3 comprises 15 residues. The method was immunoSEQ multiplex PCR; TCRdb's version includes in-frame clones alone and lacks a portion of them. In the table there are approximately 220,000 clones, approximately 81% of which are singletons. V usage is TRBV6-5 and J usage is TRBJ1-2; 8 positions agree with TRBD1. Sequences were obtained from peripheral blood. This clonotype was sampled from a woman older than 75 with acute or convalescent COVID-19. CDR3 sequence (DNA): TGTGCCAGCAGTTTCCAGGGGGCGGTGGACTATGGCTACACCTTC. Residues: CASSFQGAVDYGYTF.